This T cell receptor beta chain was obtained from a study of vaccination and CD4 T cells after COVID-19. About the study: Cells received overlapping spike peptides from SARS-CoV-2, HCoV-NL63, HCoV-OC43 and HCoV-229E as stimulation.

Scientists ran DNA taken from cultured CD4+ T cells through the Oncomine TCR Beta short-read assay for sequencing. TCRdb re-derived calls from the PCR reads in MiXCR, one entry per CDR3 protein. In the table there are 15,000 to 17,000 distinct CDR3 sequences, about three quarters of which are singletons. A few counts support this clonotype. What it binds is not known. Germline loops: CDR1 DFQATT, CDR2 SNEGSKA (reference sequence). This CDR3 has 14 amino acids. J lost 6 bases, V lost 8 bases, and 9 bases had no gene match. Regarding treatment: approximately nine-day PBMC culture with coronavirus spike peptide pools or control peptides (ViraFEST assay).

V usage is TRBV20-1 and J usage is TRBJ1-4; 10 bases map to TRBD1. The sequence was obtained from a human donor who had recovered from COVID-19. The sequenced sample consisted of CD4+ T cells from blood, cultured in vitro. CDR3 residues: CSTARDRGYEKLFF. CDR3 in DNA: TGCAGTACGGCCCGGGACAGGGGCTATGAAAAACTGTTTTTT.